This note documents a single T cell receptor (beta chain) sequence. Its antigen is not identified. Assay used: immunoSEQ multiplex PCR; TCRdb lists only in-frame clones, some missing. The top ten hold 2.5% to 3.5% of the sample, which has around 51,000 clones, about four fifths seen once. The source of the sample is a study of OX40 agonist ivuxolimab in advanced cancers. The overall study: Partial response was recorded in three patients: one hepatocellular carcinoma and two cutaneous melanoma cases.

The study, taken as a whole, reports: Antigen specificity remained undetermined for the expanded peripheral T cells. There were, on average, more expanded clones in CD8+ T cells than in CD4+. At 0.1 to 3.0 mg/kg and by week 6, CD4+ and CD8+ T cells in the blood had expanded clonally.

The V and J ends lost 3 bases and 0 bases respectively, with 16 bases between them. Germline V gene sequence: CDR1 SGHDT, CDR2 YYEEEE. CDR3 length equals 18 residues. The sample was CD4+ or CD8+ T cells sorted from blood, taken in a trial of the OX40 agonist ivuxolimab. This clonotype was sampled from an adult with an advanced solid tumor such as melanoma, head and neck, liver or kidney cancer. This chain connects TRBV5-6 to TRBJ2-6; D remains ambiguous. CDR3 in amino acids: CASSSPWATDSGANVLTF. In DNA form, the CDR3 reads TGTGCCAGCAGCTCGCCGTGGGCTACAGACTCTGGGGCCAACGTCCTGACTTTC.